This T cell receptor (beta chain) was found in a study of beta chain features in type 1 diabetes. Across the study: Patients did not differ from healthy donors in age, gender or cell yield.

Overall study findings and caveats: A PCR bias possibly favoring shorter templates would apply equally to patients and controls.

Of the isolated RNA, all was reverse transcribed, and so the sequenced material was expressed TCRB transcripts. Using immunoSEQ multiplex PCR, the repertoire was profiled, and TCRdb retains in-frame clones only, with some absent. Of about 360,000 clones in the sample, 10% to 15% were seen once. Purities in excess of 95% were seen in all sorted populations. V lost 0 bases, J lost 6 bases, and 5 bases stayed unmatched. Germline-derived CDR1 and CDR2 are SGHNT and YYREEE (reference sequence). The CDR3 is 15 amino acids. Worth noting for this clone: Its target is unknown.

The sample taken for sequencing was naive CD4+ T cells from blood. This chain links TRBV5-4 with TRBJ2-3; 9 positions agree with TRBD2. The clonotype originates from a man younger than 35 in good health. The CDR3 sequence: CASSLEPSGMDTQYF. The CDR3 DNA reads TGTGCCAGCAGCTTGGAGCCTAGCGGGATGGATACGCAGTATTTT.